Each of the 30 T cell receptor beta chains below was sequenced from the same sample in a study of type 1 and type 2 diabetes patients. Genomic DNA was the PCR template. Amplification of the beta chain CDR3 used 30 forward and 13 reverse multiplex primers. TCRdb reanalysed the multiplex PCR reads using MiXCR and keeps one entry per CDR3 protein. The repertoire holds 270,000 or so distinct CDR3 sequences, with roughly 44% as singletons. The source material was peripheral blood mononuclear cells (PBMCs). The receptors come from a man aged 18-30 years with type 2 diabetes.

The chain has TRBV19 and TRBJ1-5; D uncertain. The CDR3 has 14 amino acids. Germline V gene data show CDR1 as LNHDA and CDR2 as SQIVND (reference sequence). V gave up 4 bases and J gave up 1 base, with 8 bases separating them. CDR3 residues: CASSRGGSNQPQHF. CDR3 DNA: TGTGCCAGTAGTAGGGGAGGGAGCAATCAGCCCCAGCATTTT.

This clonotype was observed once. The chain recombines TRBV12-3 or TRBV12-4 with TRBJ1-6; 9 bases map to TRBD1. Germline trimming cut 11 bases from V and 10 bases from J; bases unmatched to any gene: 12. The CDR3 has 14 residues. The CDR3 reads CAVKGGQGESPLHF. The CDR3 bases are TGTGCCGTGAAAGGGGGACAGGGAGAATCACCCCTCCACTTT.

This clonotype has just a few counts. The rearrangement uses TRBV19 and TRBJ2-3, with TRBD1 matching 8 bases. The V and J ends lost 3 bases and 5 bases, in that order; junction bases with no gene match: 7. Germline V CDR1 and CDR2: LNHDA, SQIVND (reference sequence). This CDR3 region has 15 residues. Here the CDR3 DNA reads TGTGCCAGTAGTATGCCAGGACAGGGCCTAGATACGCAGTATTTT. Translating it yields CASSMPGQGLDTQYF.

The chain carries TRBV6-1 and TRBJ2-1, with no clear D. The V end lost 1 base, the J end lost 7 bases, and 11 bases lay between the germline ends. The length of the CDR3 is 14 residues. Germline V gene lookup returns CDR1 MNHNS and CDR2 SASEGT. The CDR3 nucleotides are TGTGCCAGCAGTGAAGTGATTTATGTGAATGAGCAGTTCTTC. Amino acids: CASSEVIYVNEQFF.

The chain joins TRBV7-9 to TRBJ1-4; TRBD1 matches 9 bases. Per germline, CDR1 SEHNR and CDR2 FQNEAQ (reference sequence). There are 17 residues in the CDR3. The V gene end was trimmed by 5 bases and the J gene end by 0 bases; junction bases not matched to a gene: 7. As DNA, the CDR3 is TGTGCCAGCAGCACGACAGGGGGGCAAACAACTAATGAAAAACTGTTTTTT. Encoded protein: CASSTTGGQTTNEKLFF.

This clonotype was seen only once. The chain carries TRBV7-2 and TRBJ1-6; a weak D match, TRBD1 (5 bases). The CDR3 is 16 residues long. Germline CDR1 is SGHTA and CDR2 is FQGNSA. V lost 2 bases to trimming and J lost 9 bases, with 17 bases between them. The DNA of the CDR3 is TGTGCCAGCAGCTTAATGGGGCTTTCTAGTGGTTCACCCCTCCACTTT. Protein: CASSLMGLSSGSPLHF. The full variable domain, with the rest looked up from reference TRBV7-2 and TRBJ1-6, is GAGVSQSPSNKVTEKGKDVELRCDPISGHTALYWYRQSLGQGLEFLIYFQGNSAPDKSGLPSDRFSAERTGGSVSTLTIQRTQQEDSAVYLCASSLMGLSSGSPLHFGNGTRLTVT.

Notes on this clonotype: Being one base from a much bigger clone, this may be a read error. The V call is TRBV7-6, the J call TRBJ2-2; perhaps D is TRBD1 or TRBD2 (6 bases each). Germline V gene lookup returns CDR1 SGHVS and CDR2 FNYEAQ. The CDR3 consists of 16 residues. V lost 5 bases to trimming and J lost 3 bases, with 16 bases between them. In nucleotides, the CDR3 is TGTGCCAGCAGCCCAGGGGAGGTAGACCACACCGGGGAGCTGTTTTTT. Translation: CASSPGEVDHTGELFF.

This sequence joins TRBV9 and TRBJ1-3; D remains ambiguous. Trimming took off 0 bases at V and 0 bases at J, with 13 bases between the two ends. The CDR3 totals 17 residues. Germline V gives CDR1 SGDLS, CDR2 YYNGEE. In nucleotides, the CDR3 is TGTGCCAGCAGCGTAGCAAGGACGCCGAACTCTGGAAACACCATATATTTT. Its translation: CASSVARTPNSGNTIYF.

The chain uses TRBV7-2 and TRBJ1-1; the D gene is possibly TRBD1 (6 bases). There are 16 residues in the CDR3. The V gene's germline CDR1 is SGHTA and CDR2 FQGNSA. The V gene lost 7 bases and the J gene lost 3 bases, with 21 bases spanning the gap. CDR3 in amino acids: CASIPKGGRGHTEAFF. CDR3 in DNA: TGTGCCAGCATCCCGAAAGGGGGACGGGGGCACACTGAAGCTTTCTTT.

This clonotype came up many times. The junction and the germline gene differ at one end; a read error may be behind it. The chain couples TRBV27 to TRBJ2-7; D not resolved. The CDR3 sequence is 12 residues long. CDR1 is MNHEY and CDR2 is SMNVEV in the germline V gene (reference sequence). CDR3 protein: CASGLGPSYGYF. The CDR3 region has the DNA TGTGCCAGCGGTTTGGGTCCTAGTTATGGGTACTTC.

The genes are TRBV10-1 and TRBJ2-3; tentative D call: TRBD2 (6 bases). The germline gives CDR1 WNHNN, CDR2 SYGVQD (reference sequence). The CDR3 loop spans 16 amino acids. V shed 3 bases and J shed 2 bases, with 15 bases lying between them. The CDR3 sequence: CASSEARLESTDTQYF. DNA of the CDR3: TGCGCCAGCAGTGAAGCCCGACTAGAGTCCACAGATACGCAGTATTTT.

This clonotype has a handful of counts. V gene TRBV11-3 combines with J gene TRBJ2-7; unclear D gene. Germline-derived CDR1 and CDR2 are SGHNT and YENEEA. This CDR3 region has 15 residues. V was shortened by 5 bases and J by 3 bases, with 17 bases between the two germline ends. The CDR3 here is CASSVGSGRRYEQYF. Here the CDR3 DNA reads TGTGCCAGCAGCGTAGGCTCTGGCCGCCGCTACGAGCAGTACTTC.

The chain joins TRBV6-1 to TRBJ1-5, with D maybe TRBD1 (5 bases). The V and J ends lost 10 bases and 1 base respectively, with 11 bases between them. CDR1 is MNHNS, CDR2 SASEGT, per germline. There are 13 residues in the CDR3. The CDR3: CATDRGSNQPQHF. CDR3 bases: TGTGCCACCGACAGAGGCAGCAATCAGCCCCAGCATTTT.

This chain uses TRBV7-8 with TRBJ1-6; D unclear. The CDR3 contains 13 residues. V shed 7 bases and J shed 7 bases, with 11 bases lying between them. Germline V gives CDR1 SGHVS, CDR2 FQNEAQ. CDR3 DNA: TGTGCCAGCACCCTAGCGGGGAATTCACCCCTCCACTTT. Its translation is CASTLAGNSPLHF.

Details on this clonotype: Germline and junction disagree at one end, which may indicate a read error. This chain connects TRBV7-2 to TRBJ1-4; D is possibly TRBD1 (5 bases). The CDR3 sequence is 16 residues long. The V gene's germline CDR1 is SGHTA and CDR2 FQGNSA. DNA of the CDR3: TGCGCCAGCAGCCTTGTCAATGTGGGGGTGCCGGAAAAACTGTTTTTT. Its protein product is CASSLVNVGVPEKLFF.

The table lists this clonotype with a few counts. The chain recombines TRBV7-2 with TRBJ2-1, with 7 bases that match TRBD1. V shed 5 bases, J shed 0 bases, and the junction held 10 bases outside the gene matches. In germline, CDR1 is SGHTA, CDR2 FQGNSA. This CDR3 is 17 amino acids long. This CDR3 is CASSPRTGPSSYNEQFF. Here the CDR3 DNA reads TGTGCCAGCAGCCCTCGGACAGGCCCCAGCTCCTACAATGAGCAGTTCTTC.

CDR3 sequence (DNA): TGTGCCACTGGGACAGGGTTTCTGGCTTTCTTT. Its protein is CATGTGFLAFF. The gene calls are TRBV30 and TRBJ1-1; 9 bases map to TRBD1. CDR1 and CDR2 (germline): GTSNPN, SVGIG (reference sequence). The CDR3 covers 11 residues. V was clipped by 8 bases and J by 11 bases; unmatched bases: 9.

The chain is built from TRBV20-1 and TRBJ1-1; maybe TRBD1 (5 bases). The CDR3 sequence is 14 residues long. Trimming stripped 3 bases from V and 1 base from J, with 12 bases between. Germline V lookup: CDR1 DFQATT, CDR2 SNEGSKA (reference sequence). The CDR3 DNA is TGCAGTGCTAGCGGGGCATGGTGGAACACTGAAGCTTTCTTT. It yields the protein CSASGAWWNTEAFF.

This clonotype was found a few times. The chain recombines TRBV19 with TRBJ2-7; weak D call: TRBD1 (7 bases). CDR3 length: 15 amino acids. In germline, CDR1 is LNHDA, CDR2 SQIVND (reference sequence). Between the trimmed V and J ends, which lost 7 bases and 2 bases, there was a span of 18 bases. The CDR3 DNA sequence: TGTGCCAGTAAGGAGGGGGCGCTGAGTGCCTACGAGCAGTACTTC. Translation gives CASKEGALSAYEQYF.

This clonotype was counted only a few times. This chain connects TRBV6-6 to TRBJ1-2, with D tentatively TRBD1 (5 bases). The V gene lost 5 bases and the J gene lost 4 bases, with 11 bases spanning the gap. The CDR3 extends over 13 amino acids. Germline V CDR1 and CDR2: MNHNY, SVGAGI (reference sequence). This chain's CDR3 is CASSPTESYGYTF. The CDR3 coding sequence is TGTGCCAGCAGTCCGACAGAAAGCTATGGCTACACCTTC.

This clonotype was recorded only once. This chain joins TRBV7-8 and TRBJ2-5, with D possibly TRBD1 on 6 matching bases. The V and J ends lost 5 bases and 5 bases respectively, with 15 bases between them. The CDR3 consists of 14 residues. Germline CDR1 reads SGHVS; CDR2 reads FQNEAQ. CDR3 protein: CASSEQGLGETQYF. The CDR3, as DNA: TGTGCCAGCAGCGAACAGGGTTTGGGGGAGACCCAGTACTTC.

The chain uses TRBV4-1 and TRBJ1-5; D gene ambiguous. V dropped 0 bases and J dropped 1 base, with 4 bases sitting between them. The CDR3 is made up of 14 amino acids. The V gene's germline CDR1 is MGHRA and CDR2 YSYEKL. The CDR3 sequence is CASSQDRSNQPQHF. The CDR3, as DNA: TGCGCCAGCAGCCAAGATCGAAGCAATCAGCCCCAGCATTTT.

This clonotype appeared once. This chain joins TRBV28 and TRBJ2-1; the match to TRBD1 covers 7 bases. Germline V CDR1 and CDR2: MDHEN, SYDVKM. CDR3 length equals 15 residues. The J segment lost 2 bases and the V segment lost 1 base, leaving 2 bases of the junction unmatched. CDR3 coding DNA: TGTGCCAGCAGTTTATCGGGGACAGCCTACAATGAGCAGTTCTTC. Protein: CASSLSGTAYNEQFF.

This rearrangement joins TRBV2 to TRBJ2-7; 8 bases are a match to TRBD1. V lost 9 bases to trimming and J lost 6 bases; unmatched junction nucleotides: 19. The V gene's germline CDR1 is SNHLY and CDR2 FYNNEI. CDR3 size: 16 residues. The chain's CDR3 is CASSIRNRDRRSEQYF. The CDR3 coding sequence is TGTGCCAGTAGTATACGGAACCGGGACAGGAGATCCGAGCAGTACTTC.

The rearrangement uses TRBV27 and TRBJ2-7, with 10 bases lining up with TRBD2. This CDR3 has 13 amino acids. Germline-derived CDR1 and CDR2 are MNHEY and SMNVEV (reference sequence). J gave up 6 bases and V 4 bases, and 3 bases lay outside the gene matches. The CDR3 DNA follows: TGTGCCAGCAGTTCCCTAGCGGGAGCCGAGCAGTACTTC. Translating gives CASSSLAGAEQYF.

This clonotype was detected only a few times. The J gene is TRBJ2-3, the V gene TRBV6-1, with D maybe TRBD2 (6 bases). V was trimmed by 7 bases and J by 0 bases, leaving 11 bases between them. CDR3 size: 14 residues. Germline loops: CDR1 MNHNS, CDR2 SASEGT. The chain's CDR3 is CASKGLYSTDTQYF. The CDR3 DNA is TGTGCCAGCAAGGGACTTTACAGCACAGATACGCAGTATTTT.

The CDR3 DNA is TGTGCCAGCATCAAGGGGACAGGGGCCACCGGGGAGCTGTTTTTT. This encodes CASIKGTGATGELFF. The gene calls are TRBV2 and TRBJ2-2, with 10 bases aligning to TRBD1. CDR1 SNHLY and CDR2 FYNNEI come from the germline V gene. After removal of 7 bases from V and 4 bases from J, the junction contained 6 bases not matched to a gene. This CDR3 contains 15 residues.

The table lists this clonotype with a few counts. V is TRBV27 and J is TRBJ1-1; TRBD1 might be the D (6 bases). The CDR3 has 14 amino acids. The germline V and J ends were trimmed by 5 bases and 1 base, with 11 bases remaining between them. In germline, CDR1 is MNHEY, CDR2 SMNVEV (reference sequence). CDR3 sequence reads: CASSLTGTNTEAFF. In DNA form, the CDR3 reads TGTGCCAGCAGTCTTACAGGGACGAACACTGAAGCTTTCTTT.

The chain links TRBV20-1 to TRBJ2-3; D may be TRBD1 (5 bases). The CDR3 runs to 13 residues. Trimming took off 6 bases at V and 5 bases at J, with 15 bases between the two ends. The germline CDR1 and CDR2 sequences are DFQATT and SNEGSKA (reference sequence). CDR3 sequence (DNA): TGCAGTGCGAGGAGACAGTTGGGAGATACGCAGTATTTT. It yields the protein CSARRQLGDTQYF.

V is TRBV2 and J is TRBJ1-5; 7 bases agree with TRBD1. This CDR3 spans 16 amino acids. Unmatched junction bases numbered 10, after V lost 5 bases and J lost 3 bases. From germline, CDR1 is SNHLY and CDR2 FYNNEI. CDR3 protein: CASSTLPDRDNQPQHF. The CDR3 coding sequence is TGTGCCAGCAGTACTCTCCCCGACAGGGACAATCAGCCCCAGCATTTT.